The clone carrying this T cell receptor (beta chain) has a handful of counts. What it binds is not known. cDNA synthesis used the whole RNA isolate, giving expressed TCRB sequences. Measured with immunoSEQ multiplex PCR; TCRdb has only the in-frame clones, and not every one. Of 600,000 or so clones in the sample, roughly an eighth were seen once. This sample is part of a study of beta chain features in type 1 diabetes. General study findings and limits: Type 1 diabetes patients had TCRB CDR3s that were shorter (moderately but significantly so) in all four CD4+ subsets.

Germline V lookup: CDR1 SQVTM, CDR2 ANQGSEA. CDR3 length: 13 residues. V was pared by 3 bases and J by 10 bases, with 7 bases of the junction left unmatched. Sequencing input: naive CD4+ T cells from blood. This chain joins TRBV29-1 and TRBJ2-1, with 9 bases that match TRBD1. The sequence was obtained from a young man with type 1 diabetes. The CDR3 here is CSVDSTGGLEQFF. The CDR3 DNA follows: TGCAGCGTTGACTCGACAGGGGGTCTCGAGCAGTTCTTC.